This is a list of T cell receptor beta chains from one sample in a study of cytomegalovirus exposure and HLA in healthy donors. TCRdb keeps only in-frame clones here, not all; method: immunoSEQ multiplex PCR. Of 100,000 to 150,000 clones in the sample, roughly four fifths are singletons; the top ten hold less than 6.5%. Sample: PBMCs. The receptors were sampled from a woman in her thirties or forties in good health and CMV-seropositive. CDR3s include the opening cysteine and the closing phenylalanine or tryptophan. A D gene is named only where the DNA matches it firmly. Clone size is not always given. Where it is, it says once, few, many or a class for expanded clones.

d_gene	abundance	v_gene	j_gene	CDR3aa	CDR3nt
.	.	TRBV6-1	TRBJ1-1	CASSRQELNTEAFF	TGTGCCAGCAGTAGACAGGAGTTGAACACTGAAGCTTTCTTT
.	.	TRBV7-9	TRBJ1-2	CASSLAGGEVHGYTF	TGTGCCAGCAGCTTAGCGGGGGGGGAAGTCCATGGCTACACCTTC
TRBD1	few	TRBV28	TRBJ1-2	CASSRQGSGYTF	TGTGCCAGCAGTCGACAGGGATCTGGCTACACCTTC
.	.	TRBV18	TRBJ1-3	CASSPSSLSGSGNTIYF	TGTGCCAGCTCACCCTCCTCGTTATCGGGATCTGGAAACACCATATATTTT
TRBD1	.	TRBV11-2	TRBJ2-7	CASSLVGPRQGLEQYF	TGTGCCAGCAGCTTAGTGGGACCCCGACAGGGTCTCGAGCAGTACTTC
TRBD1	.	TRBV27	TRBJ2-7	CASSFSDRVLDEQYF	TGTGCCAGCAGTTTTAGCGACAGGGTGCTTGACGAGCAGTACTTC
TRBD1	.	TRBV28	TRBJ2-6	CASNVQGASGANVLTF	TGTGCCAGCAATGTACAGGGGGCCTCTGGGGCCAACGTCCTGACTTTC
TRBD2	.	TRBV7-7	TRBJ2-3	CASSLTSGSPDTQYF	TGTGCTAGCAGCCTGACTAGCGGGAGTCCAGATACGCAGTATTTT
.	.	TRBV4-3	TRBJ2-7	CASSQGAIGGYEQYF	TGCGCCAGCAGCCAGGGGGCCATAGGAGGCTACGAGCAGTACTTC
.	.	TRBV4-3	TRBJ2-3	CASSQDASYVTDTQYF	TGCGCCAGCAGCCAAGATGCTAGCTATGTCACAGATACGCAGTATTTT
.	.	TRBV27	TRBJ2-5	CASTDLGEGTQYF	TGTGCCAGCACCGATCTAGGGGAAGGGACCCAGTACTTC